These 5 T cell receptor beta chains came from one sample sequenced in a study of T cell responses to AZD1222 COVID-19 vaccine. Clones were read by immunoSEQ multiplex PCR, and TCRdb kept only the in-frame ones, dropping some. Found here are approximately 77,000 clones, 92% of them singletons; the top ten hold roughly 4.3%. The specimen comprised peripheral blood, sampled 28 days after the second AZD1222 dose. The receptors stem from an adult who received the AZD1222 COVID-19 vaccine.

The genes are TRBV29-1 and TRBJ1-6; the D is unclear. V was shortened by 4 bases and J by 2 bases, with 6 bases between the two germline ends. Germline V lookup: CDR1 SQVTM, CDR2 ANQGSEA. The CDR3 sequence is 13 residues long. The CDR3 DNA follows: TGCAGCGTTGGAACCACCTATAATTCACCCCTCCACTTT. Amino acids: CSVGTTYNSPLHF.

This sequence joins TRBV4-1 and TRBJ2-3; TRBD2 aligns across 9 bases. The CDR3 is 19 residues long. Unmatched junction bases numbered 12, after V lost 2 bases and J lost 0 bases. Germline V gives CDR1 MGHRA, CDR2 YSYEKL. CDR3: CASSQLILTSGRSTDTQYF. The CDR3 region has the DNA TGCGCCAGCAGCCAACTGATCTTGACTAGCGGAAGAAGCACAGATACGCAGTATTTT.

This clone was seen a handful of times. The CDR3 DNA is TGCGCCAGCAGTGGGCGGGGACTAGCGGGAGGAGGGACCCAGTACTTC. As protein: CASSGRGLAGGGTQYF. This sequence joins TRBV10-2 and TRBJ2-5, with 15 bases fitting TRBD2. The CDR3 contains 16 residues. Trimming removed 4 bases from V and 7 bases from J; junction bases left unmatched: 7. CDR1 and CDR2 from the germline V gene are WSHSY and SAAADI.

This chain links TRBV15 with TRBJ1-6; TRBD1 is a possible D gene (5 bases). The CDR3 runs 19 residues. V was trimmed by 0 bases and J by 4 bases, leaving 19 bases between them. From germline, CDR1 is LNHNV and CDR2 YYDKDF (reference sequence). The CDR3 is CATSRDPPGGADYNSPLHF. As DNA, the CDR3 is TGTGCCACCAGCAGAGATCCTCCGGGCGGGGCAGATTATAATTCACCCCTCCACTTT.

V and J are TRBV4-1 and TRBJ1-5; D gene ambiguous. V was pared by 0 bases and J by 0 bases, with 3 bases between. The germline gives CDR1 MGHRA, CDR2 YSYEKL. This CDR3 comprises 14 residues. The CDR3 protein is CASSQDSSNQPQHF. For the CDR3, the DNA is TGCGCCAGCAGCCAAGATTCTAGCAATCAGCCCCAGCATTTT.